Each of the 32 T cell receptor beta chains below was sequenced from the same sample in a study of blood T cell repertoires in COVID-19. Profiling relied on immunoSEQ multiplex PCR, and the TCRdb table lists in-frame clones only, not all of them. The sample records some 130,000 clones, about 85% being singletons. The sequencing input was peripheral blood. Receptors were obtained from a man aged 35 to 55 with active or convalescent COVID-19.

This chain links TRBV12-5 with TRBJ1-5, with 8 positions matching TRBD1. The CDR3 is 16 residues long. Germline values: CDR1 LGHNT, CDR2 FRNRAP. Unmatched junction bases numbered 8, after V lost 0 bases and J lost 7 bases. DNA for the CDR3: TGTGCTAGTGGTTTGGTATTGACAGGGGTGGGACAGCCCCAGCATTTT. This translates into CASGLVLTGVGQPQHF.

The chain combines TRBV11-3 with TRBJ2-7; 9 positions agree with TRBD2. The germline V gene encodes CDR1 SGHNT and CDR2 YENEEA. The CDR3 has 15 residues. V lost 3 bases, J lost 0 bases, and 3 bases stayed unmatched. CDR3 region: CASSLRAGGSYEQYF. Written as DNA, the CDR3 is TGTGCCAGCAGCTTGAGAGCGGGGGGCTCCTACGAGCAGTACTTC.

V gene TRBV18 combines with J gene TRBJ2-1; D is perhaps TRBD1 (5 bases). Germline CDR1 is KGHSH and CDR2 is LQKENI. Between the trimmed V and J ends, which lost 4 bases and 2 bases, there was a span of 9 bases. The length of the CDR3 is 14 residues. This chain's CDR3 is CASSLRTTYNEQFF. The DNA for the CDR3 is TGTGCCAGCTCACTCAGGACAACCTACAATGAGCAGTTCTTC.

The chain employs TRBV5-1 and TRBJ1-2; perhaps TRBD1 as D (6 bases). Trimming left V 0 bases short and J 8 bases short, with 14 bases between. This CDR3 has 14 amino acids. Germline loops: CDR1 SGHRS, CDR2 YFSETQ. Here the CDR3 DNA reads TGCGCCAGCAGCTTGGGCGACGGGACATCCGGCTACACCTTC. It translates to CASSLGDGTSGYTF. The complete variable domain, with remaining parts taken from reference TRBV5-1 and TRBJ1-2, reads KAGVTQTPRYLIKTRGQQVTLSCSPISGHRSVSWYQQTPGQGLQFLFEYFSETQRNKGNFPGRFSGRQFSNSRSEMNVSTLELGDSALYLCASSLGDGTSGYTFGSGTRLTVV.

The chain couples TRBV10-3 to TRBJ2-7; the match to TRBD1 covers 7 bases. This CDR3 is 15 amino acids long. In germline, CDR1 is ENHRY, CDR2 SYGVKD. The ends lost 3 bases at V and 5 bases at J; junction bases unmatched: 10. The CDR3 is CAISDGWNRGDEQYF. DNA of the CDR3: TGTGCCATCAGTGATGGGTGGAACAGGGGCGACGAGCAGTACTTC.

This clone occurred a few times. This chain uses TRBV11-2 with TRBJ2-7, with 8 nucleotides matching TRBD2. Germline values: CDR1 SGHAT, CDR2 FQNNGV. The ends lost 8 bases at V and 2 bases at J; junction bases unmatched: 8. This CDR3 is built from 14 residues. The CDR3 protein is CASAMVAGPYEQYF. In DNA, the CDR3 is TGTGCCAGCGCGATGGTAGCGGGGCCCTACGAGCAGTACTTC.

The gene calls are TRBV19 and TRBJ2-5, with 8 bases identical to TRBD1. Looked up from germline, CDR1 is LNHDA and CDR2 is SQIVND (reference sequence). CDR3 length: 13 amino acids. Trimming took 10 bases from V and 1 from J; bases not matched to a gene: 5. The CDR3, as DNA: TGTGCCACTGCGCAGGGGGCCCAAGAGACCCAGTACTTC. Protein sequence: CATAQGAQETQYF.

This clone appeared a single time. The rearrangement links TRBV3-1 (or the pseudogene TRBV3-2) to TRBJ2-7, with D possibly matching TRBD2 (6 bases). The CDR3 covers 13 residues. Deletions cut 0 bases from V and 7 bases from J, with 10 bases between. Germline CDR1 LGHDT, CDR2 YNNKEL (reference sequence). The CDR3 is CASSQDWGDEQYF. As DNA, the CDR3 is TGTGCCAGCAGCCAAGATTGGGGGGATGAGCAGTACTTC.

The chain has TRBV18 and TRBJ2-7; a possible D gene is TRBD1 (5 bases). Deletions cut 6 bases from V and 3 bases from J, with 12 bases between. CDR3 length: 13 amino acids. From germline, CDR1 is KGHSH and CDR2 LQKENI. This CDR3 is CASSESRVYEQYF. For the CDR3, the DNA is TGTGCCAGCTCCGAAAGCAGGGTCTACGAGCAGTACTTC.

The CDR3 protein is CASSLAQGAGNTIYF. As DNA, the CDR3 is TGTGCCAGCAGCTTAGCGCAGGGTGCTGGAAACACCATATATTTT. The V call is TRBV7-9, the J call TRBJ1-3; D perhaps matches TRBD1 (5 bases). V lost 0 bases, J lost 2 bases, and 8 bases lay in between. The CDR3 consists of 15 residues. Germline lookup yields CDR1 SEHNR and CDR2 FQNEAQ (reference sequence).

This chain joins TRBV5-1 and TRBJ2-5, with unresolved D. Trimming stripped 4 bases from V and 3 bases from J, with 4 bases between. Germline V CDR1 and CDR2: SGHRS, YFSETQ. CDR3 length equals 11 residues. The CDR3 region is CASSLEETQYF. The CDR3 DNA is TGCGCCAGCAGCCTAGAAGAGACCCAGTACTTC.

This chain connects TRBV6-2 or TRBV6-3 to TRBJ1-1; 9 bases map to TRBD1. The CDR3 has 17 amino acids. V lost 0 bases, J lost 4 bases, and 9 bases stayed unmatched. The germline V gene has CDR1 MNHEY and CDR2 SVGEGT. CDR3 DNA: TGTGCCAGCAGTTACTCCCTGGTCGACAGGGGGAGCACTGAAGCTTTCTTT. Protein: CASSYSLVDRGSTEAFF.

This clone has just one count. The rearrangement uses TRBV7-9 and TRBJ2-5; the match to TRBD2 covers 7 bases. The V gene's germline CDR1 is SEHNR and CDR2 FQNEAQ (reference sequence). With V trimmed by 6 bases and J by 4 bases, 5 bases remained unmatched. The CDR3 spans 13 residues. As DNA, the CDR3 is TGTGCCAGCAGGGAAGGGAGGGGAGAGACCCAGTACTTC. This encodes CASREGRGETQYF.

The V gene is TRBV18, the J gene TRBJ2-7, with 7 positions matching TRBD1. V dropped 1 base and J dropped 6; count of bases not matched to a gene: 6. In germline, CDR1 is KGHSH, CDR2 LQKENI. This CDR3 has 14 amino acids. The CDR3 DNA follows: TGTGCCAGCTCACCACGGGGACAGTCTTTCGAGCAGTACTTC. It yields the protein CASSPRGQSFEQYF.

The V gene is TRBV5-1, the J gene TRBJ2-1; D is possibly TRBD1 (6 bases). This CDR3 is 14 amino acids long. The V end was cut by 0 bases, the J end by 6 bases, with 10 bases between. CDR1 is SGHRS and CDR2 is YFSETQ in the germline V gene. The CDR3 protein is CASSLGTALNEQFF. The DNA of the CDR3 is TGCGCCAGCAGCTTGGGGACAGCCCTCAATGAGCAGTTCTTC. Together with reference TRBV5-1 and TRBJ2-1, the CDR3 gives the full variable domain: KAGVTQTPRYLIKTRGQQVTLSCSPISGHRSVSWYQQTPGQGLQFLFEYFSETQRNKGNFPGRFSGRQFSNSRSEMNVSTLELGDSALYLCASSLGTALNEQFFGPGTRLTVL.

The chain's CDR3 is CASSRATGPGANVLTF. In nucleotides, the CDR3 is TGTGCCAGTTCGAGGGCCACAGGGCCTGGGGCCAACGTCCTGACTTTC. This chain joins TRBV19 and TRBJ2-6, with D perhaps TRBD1 (6 bases). The germline CDR1 and CDR2 sequences are LNHDA and SQIVND (reference sequence). The CDR3 length is 16 residues. Trimming left V 8 bases short and J 2 bases short, with 16 bases between.

This rearrangement joins TRBV30 to TRBJ1-4; 7 bases are shared with TRBD1. V lost 3 bases, J lost 7 bases, and 8 bases stayed unmatched. The CDR3 has 14 residues. Germline V gene data show CDR1 as GTSNPN and CDR2 as SVGIG (reference sequence). The CDR3 bases are TGTGCCTGGAGGAAACGGGACAGTCGTGAAAAACTGTTTTTT. Protein product: CAWRKRDSREKLFF.

This clone is categorized as medium-sized. The V call is TRBV4-1, the J call TRBJ2-1; D not resolved. This CDR3 is 15 amino acids long. Germline lookup yields CDR1 MGHRA and CDR2 YSYEKL. Trimming stripped 2 bases from V and 5 bases from J, with 13 bases between. The chain's CDR3 is CASSQLLTTNNEQFF. CDR3 bases: TGCGCCAGCAGCCAACTCCTCACAACGAACAATGAGCAGTTCTTC.

J is TRBJ2-5 and V is TRBV27, with 10 bases lining up with TRBD2. The germline V gene has CDR1 MNHEY and CDR2 SMNVEV (reference sequence). The trim removed 1 base at V and 2 bases at J, leaving 4 bases unmatched. The CDR3 has 16 amino acids. CDR3 amino acids: CASSLYASGGQETQYF. DNA for the CDR3: TGTGCCAGCAGTTTATATGCTAGCGGGGGACAAGAGACCCAGTACTTC.

V and J are TRBV6-5 and TRBJ2-7; 8 bases line up with TRBD2. This CDR3 is built from 15 residues. The V segment lost 7 bases and the J segment 1 base; nucleotides outside the gene matches: 9. Looked up from germline, CDR1 is MNHEY and CDR2 is SVGAGI. CDR3 sequence (DNA): TGTGCCAGCATCAGGGGACTAGGATCATCCTACGAGCAGTACTTC. Protein: CASIRGLGSSYEQYF.

The chain links TRBV5-1 to TRBJ1-1, with a weak D call TRBD1 (5 bases). There are 15 residues in the CDR3. CDR1 is SGHRS, CDR2 YFSETQ, per germline. The germline V and J ends were trimmed by 0 bases and 1 base, with 10 bases remaining between them. The CDR3 nucleotides read TGCGCCAGCAGCTTGGTCTCAGGGCAGAACACTGAAGCTTTCTTT. Protein product: CASSLVSGQNTEAFF.

This clone occurred once. The chain combines TRBV7-3 with TRBJ1-6; D is possibly TRBD1 (5 bases). Germline V gene data show CDR1 as SGHTA and CDR2 as FQGTGA. The V end was cut by 2 bases, the J end by 7 bases, with 12 bases between. CDR3 length: 15 residues. Here the CDR3 DNA reads TGTGCCAGCAGCTTATATGACAGCCCGAATTCACCCCTCCACTTT. This translates into CASSLYDSPNSPLHF.

V is TRBV3-1 (or the pseudogene TRBV3-2) and J is TRBJ2-3; D is perhaps TRBD1 (6 bases). Germline V gives CDR1 LGHDT, CDR2 YNNKEL (reference sequence). Trimming took 0 bases from V and 2 from J, leaving 9 bases between them. This CDR3 contains 15 residues. DNA for the CDR3: TGTGCCAGCAGCCAAGAGGGGGCGGACACAGATACGCAGTATTTT. Translation gives CASSQEGADTDTQYF.

The rearrangement links TRBV7-2 to TRBJ1-5, with 8 bases fitting TRBD1. J gave up 6 bases and V 5 bases, and 9 bases lay outside the gene matches. CDR3 length: 15 amino acids. CDR1 and CDR2 (germline): SGHTA, FQGNSA. CDR3 nucleotides: TGTGCCAGCAGCCCGGACAGGGTCGTTGGTCAGCCCCAGCATTTT. This gives the protein CASSPDRVVGQPQHF.

In this sample, this clone turned up once. The chain has TRBV9 and TRBJ1-6, with 8 bases aligning to TRBD1. CDR1 is SGDLS, CDR2 YYNGEE, per germline. The V gene end was trimmed by 0 bases and the J gene end by 2 bases; junction bases not matched to a gene: 1. The CDR3 covers 16 residues. The DNA for the CDR3 is TGTGCCAGCAGCGTAGGGACAGGGCCCTATAATTCACCCCTCCACTTT. Encoded protein: CASSVGTGPYNSPLHF.

The chain combines TRBV9 with TRBJ1-3, with a possible D match to TRBD1 (6 bases). Trimming took 4 bases from V and 3 from J, leaving 17 bases between them. The CDR3 contains 16 residues. Germline CDR1 reads SGDLS; CDR2 reads YYNGEE. The CDR3 coding sequence is TGTGCCAGCAGCCCACAGGGAGGGGGAGGTGGAAACACCATATATTTT. Protein sequence: CASSPQGGGGGNTIYF. Based on the CDR3 plus reference TRBV9 and TRBJ1-3, the full variable domain is DSGVTQTPKHLITATGQRVTLRCSPRSGDLSVYWYQQSLDQGLQFLIQYYNGEERAKGNILERFSAQQFPDLHSELNLSSLELGDSALYFCASSPQGGGGGNTIYFGEGSWLTVV.

This chain connects TRBV9 to TRBJ2-1; 10 bases match TRBD2. There are 15 residues in the CDR3. J gave up 10 bases and V 1 base, and 8 bases lay outside the gene matches. Germline assignment: CDR1 SGDLS and CDR2 YYNGEE. The chain's CDR3 is CASSVRGLAEEEQFF. CDR3 DNA sequence: TGTGCCAGCAGCGTACGTGGACTAGCGGAGGAAGAGCAGTTCTTC. Combining the CDR3 with reference TRBV9 and TRBJ2-1 gives the whole variable domain DSGVTQTPKHLITATGQRVTLRCSPRSGDLSVYWYQQSLDQGLQFLIQYYNGEERAKGNILERFSAQQFPDLHSELNLSSLELGDSALYFCASSVRGLAEEEQFFGPGTRLTVL.

J is TRBJ1-3 and V is TRBV29-1; 9 nucleotides match TRBD1. The CDR3 spans 13 residues. Germline V lookup: CDR1 SQVTM, CDR2 ANQGSEA. V lost 6 bases, J lost 2 bases, and 2 bases stayed unmatched. The CDR3 DNA reads TGCAGCGTGGGACAGGGAACTGGAAACACCATATATTTT. Protein product: CSVGQGTGNTIYF.

V and J are TRBV19 and TRBJ1-2; 9 nucleotides align to TRBD1. The CDR3 contains 15 residues. J gave up 3 bases and V 2 bases, and 4 bases lay outside the gene matches. Germline V CDR1 and CDR2: LNHDA, SQIVND (reference sequence). The CDR3 DNA reads TGTGCCAGTAGTATAAATGGACAGGGGTACTATGGCTACACCTTC. It encodes CASSINGQGYYGYTF.

This chain links TRBV5-1 with TRBJ1-3, with D possibly matching TRBD1 (6 bases). CDR1 SGHRS and CDR2 YFSETQ come from the germline V gene. The CDR3 has 18 residues. The V end was cut by 0 bases, the J end by 0 bases, with 16 bases between. The CDR3 region is CASSLDRAQYTSGNTIYF. Written as DNA, the CDR3 is TGCGCCAGCAGCTTGGACAGGGCCCAATATACCTCTGGAAACACCATATATTTT.

The CDR3 bases are TGTGCCAGCAGCTTAAGGTCTCTTCATCCGGGACTAGCGGGGCGCTACAATGAGCAGTTCTTC. This gives the protein CASSLRSLHPGLAGRYNEQFF. V gene TRBV13 combines with J gene TRBJ2-1, with 13 bases lining up with TRBD2. The CDR3 has 21 amino acids. Germline CDR1 is PRHDT and CDR2 is FYEKMQ (reference sequence). With 2 bases clipped from V and 3 bases from J, the junction kept 16 bases outside the gene matches. The whole variable domain, remainder taken from reference TRBV13 and TRBJ2-1, is AAGVIQSPRHLIKEKRETATLKCYPIPRHDTVYWYQQGPGQDPQFLISFYEKMQSDKGSIPDRFSAQQFSDYHSELNMSSLELGDSALYFCASSLRSLHPGLAGRYNEQFFGPGTRLTVL.

This sequence joins TRBV6-5 and TRBJ1-5; unclear D gene. The ends were cut back, 7 bases at V and 6 bases at J, with 10 bases in the middle. Germline CDR1 reads MNHEY; CDR2 reads SVGAGI. This CDR3 has 12 residues. In DNA form, the CDR3 reads TGTGCCAGCACACCTCGGGGTCAGCCCCAGCATTTT. As protein: CASTPRGQPQHF.